The TCR beta chain described here comes from a study of blood T cell repertoires in COVID-19. How the authors handled the data: The authors estimated nucleated cell counts from reference gene primer amplification. Libraries were prepared by immunoSEQ multiplex PCR; TCRdb keeps only in-frame clonotypes and omits some of them. The D gene and trimming were derived from the DNA, and the V and J assignments and clone size from that table. The table lists about 170,000 clones, 85% of them singletons. The CDR3 is made up of 18 amino acids. The V gene end was trimmed by 3 bases and the J gene end by 1 base; junction bases not matched to a gene: 15. Germline values: CDR1 KGHSH, CDR2 LQKENI.

The chain joins TRBV18 to TRBJ2-7, with TRBD1 identical over 7 bases. The sequenced sample was peripheral blood. The TCR originated in a human donor with acute or convalescent COVID-19. The donor label of this sample is uncertain. The CDR3 DNA is TGTGCCAGCTCACCGGAAAGACAGGGTCAAGTAATATCCTACGAGCAGTACTTC. Its translation: CASSPERQGQVISYEQYF.